Given below is one TCR beta chain in context. What it recognizes is unknown. Noted treatment: roughly 18 received Ad26.COV2.S at low or high dose, single or two shots; a few received placebo; per-sample allocation not given. Specimen acquisition occurred on day 63 following the initial vaccine or placebo injection. Adults aged 18-55 years in Boston included the donor. The data originate from a study of Ad26.COV2.S vaccination and SARS-CoV-2 variants. Sequencing used immunoSEQ multiplex PCR; TCRdb keeps in-frame clones, though not all of them. The sample holds under 550,000 clones, 85% to 90% seen once. General study points: Placebo recipients and vaccine recipients were similar in non-spike TCR breadth. Analytic work on TCR breadth and depth might have understated the full extent of total T cell responses. The study found higher spike-specific TCR breadth in vaccine than placebo recipients.

Trimming left V 0 bases short and J 5 bases short, with 12 bases between. CDR1 SGHRS and CDR2 YFSETQ come from the germline V gene. CDR3 length: 16 residues. Sample: peripheral blood, taken in a trial of Ad26.COV2.S vaccine versus placebo. This chain links TRBV5-1 with TRBJ1-6; D is possibly TRBD1 (6 bases). The origin of this receptor is a person between 18 and 65 years old who received the Ad26.COV2.S COVID-19 vaccine or a placebo. CDR3 sequence: CASSLAFAGDNSPLHF. As DNA, the CDR3 is TGCGCCAGCAGCTTGGCCTTCGCAGGGGATAATTCACCCCTCCACTTT.